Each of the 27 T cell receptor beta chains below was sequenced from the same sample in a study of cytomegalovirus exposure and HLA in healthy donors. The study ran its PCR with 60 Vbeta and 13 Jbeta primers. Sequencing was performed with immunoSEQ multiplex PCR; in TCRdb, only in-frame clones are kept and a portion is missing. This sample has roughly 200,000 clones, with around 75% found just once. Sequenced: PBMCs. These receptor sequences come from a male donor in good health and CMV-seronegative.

CDR3 amino acids: CASSLEWWGDTEAFF. The CDR3 DNA reads as TGTGCCAGCAGCTTAGAATGGTGGGGGGACACTGAAGCTTTCTTT. The chain couples TRBV11-2 to TRBJ1-1, with a possible D match to TRBD1 (5 bases). Germline-derived CDR1 and CDR2 are SGHAT and FQNNGV. The CDR3 totals 15 residues. The V end was cut by 0 bases, the J end by 3 bases, with 11 bases between.

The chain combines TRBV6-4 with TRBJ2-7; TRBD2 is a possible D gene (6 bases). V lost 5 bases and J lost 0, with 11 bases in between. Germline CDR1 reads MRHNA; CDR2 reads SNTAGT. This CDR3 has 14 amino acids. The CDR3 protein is CASSQDGSSYEQYF. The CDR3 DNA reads TGTGCCAGCAGTCAAGACGGGAGCTCCTACGAGCAGTACTTC.

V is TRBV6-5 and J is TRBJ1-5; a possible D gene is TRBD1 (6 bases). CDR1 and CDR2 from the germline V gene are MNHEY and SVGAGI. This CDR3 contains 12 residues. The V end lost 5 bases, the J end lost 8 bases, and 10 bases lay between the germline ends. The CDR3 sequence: CASSHRAKPQHF. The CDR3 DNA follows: TGTGCCAGCAGTCACAGGGCCAAGCCCCAGCATTTT.

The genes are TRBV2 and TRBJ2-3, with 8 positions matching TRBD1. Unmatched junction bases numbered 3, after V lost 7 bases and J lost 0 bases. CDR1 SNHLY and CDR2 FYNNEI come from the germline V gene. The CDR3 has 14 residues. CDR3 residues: CASMDRASTDTQYF. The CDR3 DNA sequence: TGTGCCAGCATGGACAGGGCTAGCACAGATACGCAGTATTTT.

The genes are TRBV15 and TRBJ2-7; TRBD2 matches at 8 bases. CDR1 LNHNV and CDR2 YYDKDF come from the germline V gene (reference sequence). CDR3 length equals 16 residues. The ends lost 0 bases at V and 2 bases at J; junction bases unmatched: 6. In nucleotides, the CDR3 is TGTGCCACCAGCAGAGATAGAGCGGGAGTCACCTACGAGCAGTACTTC. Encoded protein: CATSRDRAGVTYEQYF.

The CDR3 bases are TGTGCCAGCAGCGAGAGTGGGGGGGACATTCAGTACTTC. This translates into CASSESGGDIQYF. The chain employs TRBV9 and TRBJ2-4; 7 bases line up with TRBD2. Germline V gene data show CDR1 as SGDLS and CDR2 as YYNGEE. Unmatched junction bases numbered 5, after V lost 3 bases and J lost 8 bases. The CDR3 loop spans 13 amino acids.

The CDR3 protein is CASSSDRHLSGNTIYF. For the CDR3, the DNA is TGTGCCAGCAGCTCGGACAGGCATCTCTCTGGAAACACCATATATTTT. The chain is built from TRBV2 and TRBJ1-3; 7 bases are a match to TRBD1. V was pared by 6 bases and J by 0 bases, with 8 bases of the junction left unmatched. Germline V gene data show CDR1 as SNHLY and CDR2 as FYNNEI. This CDR3 comprises 16 residues.

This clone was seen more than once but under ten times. The CDR3, as DNA: TGTGCCAGCAGTTACTGGGGGACTAGCGGCGATACGCAGTATTTT. Residues: CASSYWGTSGDTQYF. V is TRBV6-5 and J is TRBJ2-3; TRBD2 agrees at 11 bases. The junction had 3 bases not matched to a gene; V was cut back by 1 base and J by 6 bases. CDR3 size: 15 residues. Germline V gene sequence: CDR1 MNHEY, CDR2 SVGAGI.

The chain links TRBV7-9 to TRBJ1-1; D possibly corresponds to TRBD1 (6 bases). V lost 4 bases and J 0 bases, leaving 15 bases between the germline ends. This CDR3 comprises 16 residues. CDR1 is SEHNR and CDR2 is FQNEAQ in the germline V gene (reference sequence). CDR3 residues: CASSSSLGTLNTEAFF. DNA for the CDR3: TGTGCCAGCAGCTCATCGTTAGGGACATTGAACACTGAAGCTTTCTTT.

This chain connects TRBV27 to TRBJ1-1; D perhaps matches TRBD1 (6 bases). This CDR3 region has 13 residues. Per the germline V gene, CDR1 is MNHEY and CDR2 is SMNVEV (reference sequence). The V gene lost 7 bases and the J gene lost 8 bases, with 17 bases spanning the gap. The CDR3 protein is CASILRWGGEAFF. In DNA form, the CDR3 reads TGTGCCAGCATTCTCCGATGGGGGGGCGAAGCTTTCTTT.

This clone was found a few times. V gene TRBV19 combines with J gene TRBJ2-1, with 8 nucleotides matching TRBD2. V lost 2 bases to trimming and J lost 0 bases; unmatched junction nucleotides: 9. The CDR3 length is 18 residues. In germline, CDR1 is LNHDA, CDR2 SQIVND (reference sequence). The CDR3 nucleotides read TGTGCCAGTAGTATAACGGCGGGAGGTAAGAGCTCCTACAATGAGCAGTTCTTC. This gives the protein CASSITAGGKSSYNEQFF.

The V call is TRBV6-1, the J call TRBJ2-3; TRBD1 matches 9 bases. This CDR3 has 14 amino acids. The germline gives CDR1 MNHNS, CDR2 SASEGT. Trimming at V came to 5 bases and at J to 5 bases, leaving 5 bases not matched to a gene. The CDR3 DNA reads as TGTGCCAGCAGTCGGGACAGGGCAAGAGATACGCAGTATTTT. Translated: CASSRDRARDTQYF.

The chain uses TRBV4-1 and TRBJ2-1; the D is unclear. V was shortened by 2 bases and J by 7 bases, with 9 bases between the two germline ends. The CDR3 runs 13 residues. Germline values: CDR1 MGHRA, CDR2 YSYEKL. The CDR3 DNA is TGCGCCAGCAGCCAATACAACGGGAATGAGCAGTTCTTC. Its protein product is CASSQYNGNEQFF.

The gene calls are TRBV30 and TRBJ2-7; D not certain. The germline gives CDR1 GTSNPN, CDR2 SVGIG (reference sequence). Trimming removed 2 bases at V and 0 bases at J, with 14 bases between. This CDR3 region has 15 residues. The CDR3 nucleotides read TGTGCCTGGAGTTTCCCCTTCGGTAGCTCCTACGAGCAGTACTTC. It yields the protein CAWSFPFGSSYEQYF.

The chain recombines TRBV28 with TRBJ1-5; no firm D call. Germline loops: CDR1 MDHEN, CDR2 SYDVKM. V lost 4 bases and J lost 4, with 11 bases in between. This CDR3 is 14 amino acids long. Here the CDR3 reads CASSSTELNQPQHF. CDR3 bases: TGTGCCAGCAGTTCCACGGAGCTGAATCAGCCCCAGCATTTT.

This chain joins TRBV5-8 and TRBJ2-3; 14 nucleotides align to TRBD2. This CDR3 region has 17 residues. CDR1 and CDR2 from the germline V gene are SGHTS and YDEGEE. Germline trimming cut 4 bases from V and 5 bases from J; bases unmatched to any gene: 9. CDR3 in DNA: TGTGCCAGCAGCACCGGACTAGCGGGAGGTCTCGTAGATACGCAGTATTTT. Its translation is CASSTGLAGGLVDTQYF.

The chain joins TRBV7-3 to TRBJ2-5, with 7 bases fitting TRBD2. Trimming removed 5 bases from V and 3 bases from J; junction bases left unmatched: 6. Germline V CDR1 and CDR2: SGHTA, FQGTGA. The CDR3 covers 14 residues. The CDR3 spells CASSLTSREETQYF. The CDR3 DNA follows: TGTGCCAGCAGCCTGACTAGCCGTGAAGAGACCCAGTACTTC.

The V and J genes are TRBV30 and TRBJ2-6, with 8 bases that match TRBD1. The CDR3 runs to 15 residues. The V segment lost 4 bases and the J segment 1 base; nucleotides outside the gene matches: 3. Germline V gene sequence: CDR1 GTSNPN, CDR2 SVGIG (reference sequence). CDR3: CAWTGGQSGANVLTF. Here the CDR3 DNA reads TGTGCCTGGACAGGGGGCCAATCTGGGGCCAACGTCCTGACTTTC.

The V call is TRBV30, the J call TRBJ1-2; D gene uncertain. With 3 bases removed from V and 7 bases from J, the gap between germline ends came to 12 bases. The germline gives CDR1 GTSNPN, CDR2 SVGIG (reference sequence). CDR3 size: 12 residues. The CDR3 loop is CAWRRGYPGYTF. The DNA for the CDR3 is TGTGCCTGGAGACGGGGATACCCTGGCTACACCTTC.

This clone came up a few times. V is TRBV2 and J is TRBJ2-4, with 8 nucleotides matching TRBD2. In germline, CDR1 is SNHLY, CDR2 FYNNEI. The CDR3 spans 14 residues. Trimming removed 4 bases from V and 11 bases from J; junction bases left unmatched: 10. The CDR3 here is CASSGDSGDRVQYF. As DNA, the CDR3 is TGTGCCAGCAGTGGTGATAGCGGGGATCGTGTTCAGTACTTC.

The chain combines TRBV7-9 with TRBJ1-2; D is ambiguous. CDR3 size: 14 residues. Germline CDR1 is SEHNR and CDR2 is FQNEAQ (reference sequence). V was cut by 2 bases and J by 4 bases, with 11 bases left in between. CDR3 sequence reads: CASSLPAGPYGYTF. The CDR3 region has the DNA TGTGCCAGCAGCTTACCCGCAGGTCCCTATGGCTACACCTTC.

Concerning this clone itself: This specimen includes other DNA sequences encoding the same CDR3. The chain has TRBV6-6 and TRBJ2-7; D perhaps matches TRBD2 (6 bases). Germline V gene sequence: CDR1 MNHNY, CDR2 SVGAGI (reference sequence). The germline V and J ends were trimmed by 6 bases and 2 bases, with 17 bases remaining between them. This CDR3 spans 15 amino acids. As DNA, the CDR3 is TGTGCCAGCAGCCAACTAGCTTCCCGTCCCTACGAGCAGTACTTC. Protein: CASSQLASRPYEQYF.

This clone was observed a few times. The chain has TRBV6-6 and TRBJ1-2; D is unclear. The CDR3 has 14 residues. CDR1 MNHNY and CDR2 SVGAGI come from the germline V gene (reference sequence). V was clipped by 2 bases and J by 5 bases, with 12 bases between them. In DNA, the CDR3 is TGTGCCAGCAGTTACGAGCCCGAGAGTTATGGCTACACCTTC. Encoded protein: CASSYEPESYGYTF.

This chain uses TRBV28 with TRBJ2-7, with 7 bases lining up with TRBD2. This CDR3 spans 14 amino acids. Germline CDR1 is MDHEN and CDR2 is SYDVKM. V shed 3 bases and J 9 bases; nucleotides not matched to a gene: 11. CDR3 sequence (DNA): TGTGCCAGCAGTTTCCTCGGGGGGAAGTCGTGGCAGTACTTC. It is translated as CASSFLGGKSWQYF.

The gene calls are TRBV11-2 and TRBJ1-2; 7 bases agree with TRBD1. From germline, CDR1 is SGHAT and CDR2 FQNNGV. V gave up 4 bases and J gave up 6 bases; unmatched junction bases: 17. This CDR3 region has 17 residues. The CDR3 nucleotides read TGTGCCAGCAGCTCTCATTACCGGGACAGACTTTCTAATGGCTACACCTTC. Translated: CASSSHYRDRLSNGYTF.

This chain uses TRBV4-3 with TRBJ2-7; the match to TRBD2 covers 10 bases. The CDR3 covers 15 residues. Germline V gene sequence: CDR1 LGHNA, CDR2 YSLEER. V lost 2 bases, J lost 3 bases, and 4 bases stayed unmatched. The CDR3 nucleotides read TGCGCCAGCAGCCAAACCGGGACTAGCGACTACGAGCAGTACTTC. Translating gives CASSQTGTSDYEQYF.

CDR3 residues: CATSRDQSDTQYF. In nucleotides, the CDR3 is TGTGCCACCAGCAGAGATCAGTCCGATACGCAGTATTTT. The genes are TRBV15 and TRBJ2-3; D is unclear. This CDR3 is built from 13 residues. With 0 bases removed from V and 6 bases from J, the gap between germline ends came to 7 bases. Germline lookup yields CDR1 LNHNV and CDR2 YYDKDF (reference sequence).